This TCR beta chain derives from a study of radiotherapy plus CTLA-4 blockade in lung cancer. The overall study: There were objective responses in 18% of patients, and over 25% had disease control.

Study observations and caveats: The study found tumor-derived TCR clones expanded in blood after radiotherapy plus ipilimumab. Response, reportedly, was best predicted by interferon-beta along with early blood T cell clone dynamics.

This CDR3 region has 13 residues. The junction had 6 bases not matched to a gene; V was cut back by 8 bases and J by 7 bases. Germline V lookup: CDR1 ENHRY, CDR2 SYGVKD. TCRdb keeps only in-frame clones here, not all; method: immunoSEQ multiplex PCR. The sample contains fewer than 100,000 clones, around 83% of which appear only once. Of note for this clone: Its antigen remains unidentified.

This receptor was taken from a human donor with non-small cell lung cancer who had stable disease on radiotherapy plus ipilimumab. The rearrangement links TRBV10-3 to TRBJ2-2; 8 nucleotides align to TRBD1. Sequenced here: peripheral blood, sampled from a patient treated with radiotherapy plus ipilimumab. The CDR3 nucleotides are TGTGCCATCTCTCAGGGGGCCGGCGGGGAGCTGTTTTTT. As protein: CAISQGAGGELFF.